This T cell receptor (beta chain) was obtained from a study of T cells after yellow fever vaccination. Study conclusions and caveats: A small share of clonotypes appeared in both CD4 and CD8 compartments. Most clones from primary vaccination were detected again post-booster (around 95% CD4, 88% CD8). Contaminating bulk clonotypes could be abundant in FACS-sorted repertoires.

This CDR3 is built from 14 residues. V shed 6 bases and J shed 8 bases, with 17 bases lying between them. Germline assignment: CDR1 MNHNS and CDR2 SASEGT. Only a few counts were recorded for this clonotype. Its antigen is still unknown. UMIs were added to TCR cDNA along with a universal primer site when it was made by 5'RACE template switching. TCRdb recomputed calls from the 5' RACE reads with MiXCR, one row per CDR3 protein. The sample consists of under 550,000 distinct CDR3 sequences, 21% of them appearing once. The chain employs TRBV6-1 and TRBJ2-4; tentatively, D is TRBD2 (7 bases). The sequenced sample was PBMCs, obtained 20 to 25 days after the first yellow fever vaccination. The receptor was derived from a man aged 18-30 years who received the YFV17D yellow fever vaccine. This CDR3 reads CASRRTGGGDIQYF. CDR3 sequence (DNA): TGTGCCAGCAGACGTACGGGGGGCGGGGACATTCAGTACTTC.